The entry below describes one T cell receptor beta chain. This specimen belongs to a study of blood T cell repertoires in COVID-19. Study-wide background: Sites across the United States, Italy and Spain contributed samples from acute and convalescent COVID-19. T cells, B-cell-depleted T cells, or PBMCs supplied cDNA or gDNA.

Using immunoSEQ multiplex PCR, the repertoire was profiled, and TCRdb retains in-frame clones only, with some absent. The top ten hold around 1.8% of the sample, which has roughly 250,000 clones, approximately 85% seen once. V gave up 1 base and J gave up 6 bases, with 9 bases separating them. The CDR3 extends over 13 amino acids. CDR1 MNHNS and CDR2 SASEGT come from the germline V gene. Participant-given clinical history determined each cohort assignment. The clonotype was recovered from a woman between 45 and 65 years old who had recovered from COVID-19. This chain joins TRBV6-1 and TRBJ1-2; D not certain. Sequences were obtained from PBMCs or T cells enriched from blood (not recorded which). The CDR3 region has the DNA TGTGCCAGCAGTGAAGGGTTCGGGGATGGCTACACCTTC. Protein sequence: CASSEGFGDGYTF.